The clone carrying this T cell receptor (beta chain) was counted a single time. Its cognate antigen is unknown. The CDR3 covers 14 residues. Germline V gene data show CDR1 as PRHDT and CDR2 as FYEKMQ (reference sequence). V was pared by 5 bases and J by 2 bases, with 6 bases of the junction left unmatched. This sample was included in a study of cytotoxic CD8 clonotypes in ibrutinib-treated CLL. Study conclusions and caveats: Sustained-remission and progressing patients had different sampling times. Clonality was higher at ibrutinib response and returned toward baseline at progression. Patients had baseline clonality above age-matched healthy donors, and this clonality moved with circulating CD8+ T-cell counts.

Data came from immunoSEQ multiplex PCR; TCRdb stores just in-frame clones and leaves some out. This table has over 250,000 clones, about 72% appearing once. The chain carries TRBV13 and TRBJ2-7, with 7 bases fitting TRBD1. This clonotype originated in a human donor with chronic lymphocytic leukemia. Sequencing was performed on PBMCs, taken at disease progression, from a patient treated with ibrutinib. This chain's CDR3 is CASSPRDRPYEQYF. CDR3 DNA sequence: TGTGCCAGCAGCCCGAGGGACAGACCCTACGAGCAGTACTTC.